This is a list of T cell receptor beta chains from one sample in a study of response to subunit inactivated influenza vaccine. TCRdb used MiXCR to reprocess the RT-PCR reads, holding one entry per CDR3 protein. The data hold roughly 670,000 distinct CDR3 sequences, with about 14% observed a single time. The material sequenced was PBMCs from blood, taken 14 to 15 days before vaccination. These receptors came from a man aged 50 to 60 who received an inactivated influenza vaccine. Both conserved end residues are part of each CDR3. D genes are given only for firm matches. Size is omitted from some rows. Given values are once, few, many or a class for expanded clones.

>TRBV12-3/TRBV12-4|TRBJ2-5|many|-
CASSFLGVLQETQYF
TGTGCCAGCAGTTTTCTGGGGGTCCTCCAAGAGACCCAGTACTTC
>TRBV20-1|TRBJ2-7|-|TRBD2
CSATSGYEQYF
TGCAGTGCGACTAGCGGCTACGAGCAGTACTTC
>TRBV24-1|TRBJ2-1|few|-
CATSETGLRDWGPYNEQFF
TGTGCCACCAGTGAAACGGGACTCCGAGATTGGGGCCCCTACAATGAGCAGTTCTTC
>TRBV6-2/TRBV6-3|TRBJ1-3|few|-
CASRSTGRNTIYF
TGTGCCAGCAGATCGACAGGACGAAACACCATATATTTT
>TRBV18|TRBJ2-2|-|-
CASSPRNEGELFF
TGTGCCAGCTCACCACGGAATGAGGGGGAGCTGTTTTTT
>TRBV18|TRBJ2-3|-|TRBD1
CASSPRTGTADTQYF
TGTGCCAGCTCACCCCGGACAGGGACGGCAGATACGCAGTATTTT
>TRBV5-6|TRBJ2-1|-|-
CASSWGDSKSGSEQFF
TGTGCCAGCAGTTGGGGGGATAGTAAGTCGGGGAGTGAGCAGTTCTTC
>TRBV18|TRBJ2-3|-|-
CASSQTWTEVTDTQYF
TGTGCCAGCTCACAAACCTGGACAGAAGTCACAGATACGCAGTATTTT
>TRBV7-2|TRBJ2-7|few|-
CASSFGGHSYEQYF
TGTGCCAGCAGCTTTGGGGGACACTCCTACGAGCAGTACTTC
>TRBV6-4|TRBJ2-3|few|TRBD2
CASSSSGGGTDTQYF
TGTGCCAGCAGTTCTAGCGGGGGCGGCACAGATACGCAGTATTTT
>TRBV25-1|TRBJ2-3|-|TRBD2
CASSAYGTSGRGSDTQYF
TGTGCCAGCAGTGCCTACGGGACTAGCGGGAGGGGGTCAGATACGCAGTATTTT
>TRBV6-1|TRBJ2-3|-|TRBD2
CASRWGLAGTDTQYF
TGTGCCAGCAGGTGGGGACTAGCGGGCACAGATACGCAGTATTTT
>TRBV29-1|TRBJ2-7|-|TRBD2
CSVAGTSGIEQYF
TGCAGCGTTGCCGGGACTAGCGGGATCGAGCAGTACTTC
>TRBV7-2|TRBJ2-5|many|-
CASSPGSSWGKTQYF
TGTGCCAGCAGCCCCGGGTCCTCTTGGGGGAAGACCCAGTACTTC
>TRBV29-1|TRBJ2-4|few|-
CSVTEAKNIQYF
TGCAGCGTTACAGAAGCCAAAAACATTCAGTACTTC
>TRBV12-3/TRBV12-4|TRBJ1-2|-|TRBD1
CASRGQRQTSYGYTF
TGTGCCAGCAGGGGACAGCGACAAACCTCCTATGGCTACACCTTC
>TRBV20-1|TRBJ1-5|-|-
CSARPGGSAQPQHF
TGCAGTGCTAGACCCGGGGGGAGCGCTCAGCCCCAGCATTTT
>TRBV7-9|TRBJ1-3|once|-
CASSPSWGNRNTIYF
TGTGCCAGCAGCCCGTCGTGGGGGAATAGAAACACCATATATTTT